This T cell receptor beta chain was recorded in a study of cytomegalovirus exposure and HLA in healthy donors. Study overall: As released early, the data held 70 million to 95 million unique TCRs from HLA-typed donors.

With 60 Vbeta and 13 Jbeta primers, the PCR was carried out. The method was immunoSEQ multiplex PCR; TCRdb's version includes in-frame clones alone and lacks a portion of them. The table has around 100,000 clones, approximately 70% seen once. This clone appeared a few times. This CDR3 is 15 amino acids long. CDR1 and CDR2 from the germline V gene are GTSNPN and SVGIG (reference sequence). Trimming pared 2 bases from V and 6 bases from J, leaving 17 bases between. The sequence was obtained from a man younger than 40 in good health and CMV-seropositive. Sequenced: PBMCs. The rearrangement links TRBV30 to TRBJ1-5; D not resolved. The CDR3 region is CAWSPQRGISQPQHF. CDR3 DNA sequence: TGTGCCTGGAGTCCACAAAGAGGGATCTCTCAGCCCCAGCATTTT.